What follows is one T cell receptor beta chain and its context. This clone was counted between two and nine times. Its antigen remains unidentified. The sample holds no much larger clone one base away, and base qualities are not on file. The data were taken from a study of beta chain features in type 1 diabetes (dated by TCRdb to 2016 to 2019). About the investigation overall: Mean age, gender distribution, total cell number and subset yield did not differ between patients and healthy donors. In the study, TCRB repertoires of sorted circulating CD4+ T cell subsets from recently diagnosed type 1 diabetes patients were compared with those of matched healthy donors. Naive and central memory subsets were obtained from all 30 or so donors, but regulatory and stem cell-like memory subsets were isolated from only 8 patients and roughly eight healthy donors. A total of about 110,000,000 sorted cells were examined across all samples, and a strong correlation was observed between cell number per subset and RNA yield. Study-wide conclusions, independent of this receptor: PCR may preferentially amplify shorter templates, but because patient and control samples were amplified and corrected together, any resulting skew would affect both groups equally. In all four CD4+ subsets, TCRB CDR3 length was moderately but significantly shorter in type 1 diabetes patients. Because cDNA was sequenced instead of genomic DNA, activated cells with high expression could be over-represented, although the groups did not differ in activation or CD3 levels. Patients with type 1 diabetes made fewer insertions and deleted more nucleotides at VDJ recombination sites, implying thymic rearrangement abnormalities. Naive, central memory and regulatory TCRB repertoires appeared to be more alike among patients than among healthy donors. HLA sub-analyses involved small numbers of individuals, so any influence of HLA type on TCRB rearrangement remained unresolved.

CDR3 length: 16 amino acids, cysteine to phenylalanine. Just the 48-base CDR3 DNA is kept, in frame starting at base 1. CDR1 and CDR2 were assigned from the germline V gene (reference sequence) as SGHNT and YYREEE. Trimming removed 4 bases from V and 1 base from J, leaving 15 bases between the germline ends. All of the isolated RNA was reverse transcribed with the High Capacity cDNA Reverse Transcription Kit, so expressed TCRB transcripts were sequenced. Deep immunoSEQ sequencing was applied to naive, central memory and regulatory T cell samples, giving an average of roughly 3.6 million total reads per sample. Sorted cells were lysed in RLT buffer, and RNA was extracted using DNase-treated RNeasy Micro or Mini kits according to cell number. To prevent cross-contamination, every cell subset was processed on its own, while patient and healthy donor samples were processed together. The immunoSEQ multiplex PCR was used to amplify TCRB sequences from cDNA, yielding 87-bp fragments that span the CDR3 region. Sequencing of the amplicons was done on the Illumina HiSeq platform. In the source study's methods: PCR bias was computationally corrected using synthetic template baselines, reads within Hamming distance 2 were collapsed, and singletons that could not be merged were discarded. By aligning reads against IMGT, V, D and J genes, CDR3 length, and insertions or deletions at six rearrangement sites were assigned. Within each subset, clonotype counts were normalized to sorted cell number, and only after that were true diversity and Gini coefficients computed with the tcR R package. The overlap coefficient, calculated on TCRB nucleotide sequences, was used to measure repertoire sharing. This is the immuneACCESS table as TCRdb keeps it, with only in-frame sequences that have V and J called. A part of the clones is gone; compared with another copy, unresolved V genes explain less than half, and the rest is unexplained. V and J calls and clone size are those listed in that table; D and trimming were worked out from the DNA. The table for this sample lists 150,000 or so clones; about 9% of them were counted only once. Around 0.5% of the sample belongs to the ten largest clones.

From each donor, a single peripheral blood sample of approximately 120 mL on average was drawn into heparinised tubes. A BD FACSAria II was used to sort naive, central memory, regulatory and stem cell-like memory CD4+ T cells with a panel that included CD45RO, CCR7, CD25, CD127, CD95 and CD27. Purity was above 95% for every sorted population. PBMCs were isolated immediately by Lymphoprep density gradient centrifugation and stained directly without culture. So that batch effects would be minimized, each experiment stained and sorted samples in pairs, pairing one healthy donor with one patient. This clonotype was sampled from a woman younger than 30 with type 1 diabetes. The chain is made from TRBV5-4 and TRBJ2-1; the D gene is tentatively TRBD1 or TRBD2, each matching 6 bases. Sequences were obtained from central memory CD4+ T cells from blood. CDR3 loop: CASSVGGQVSYNEQFF. The base sequence is TGTGCCAGCAGCGTGGGGGGACAAGTGTCCTACAATGAGCAGTTCTTC.